The T cell receptor (beta chain) under discussion was sequenced for a study of spatial heterogeneity in lung cancer. Study summary: Median follow-up for sequenced PBMC samples was about two years after resection, when such samples existed. General study results and limits: Blood contained ubiquitous expanded tumor TCRs more at resection than at follow-up.

TCRdb called the 5' RACE reads again in MiXCR, with one record for every CDR3 protein. The sample contains 55,000 to 75,000 distinct CDR3 sequences, roughly 8.9% of which appear only once. Per germline, CDR1 MNHEY and CDR2 SMNVEV (reference sequence). Trimming cost V 3 bases and J 1 base, with 7 bases left between them. The CDR3 loop spans 13 amino acids. This clonotype came up many times. Its specificity is unknown. The time point denotes: blood at routine non-recurrence follow-up after resection. Whole RNA from tumor, nontumor lung or frozen PBMC was sequenced unsorted. The sample in question was PBMCs, obtained at follow-up. The TCR comes from a female donor with early-stage non-small cell lung cancer. This sequence joins TRBV27 and TRBJ2-7, with D tentatively TRBD1 (5 bases). In DNA, the CDR3 is TGTGCCAGCAGTTTCAGGACATCCTACGAGCAGTACTTC. Translation gives CASSFRTSYEQYF.